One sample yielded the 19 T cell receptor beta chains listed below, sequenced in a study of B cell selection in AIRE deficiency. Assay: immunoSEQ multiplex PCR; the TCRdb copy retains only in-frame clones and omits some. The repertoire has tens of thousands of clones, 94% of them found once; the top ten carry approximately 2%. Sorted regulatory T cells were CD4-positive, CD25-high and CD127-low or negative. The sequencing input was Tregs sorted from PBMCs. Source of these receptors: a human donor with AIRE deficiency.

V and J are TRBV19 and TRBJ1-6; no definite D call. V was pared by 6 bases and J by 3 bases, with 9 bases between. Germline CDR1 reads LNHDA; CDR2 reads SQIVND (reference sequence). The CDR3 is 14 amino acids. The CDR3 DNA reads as TGTGCCAGTAGCCCCGGGGTCTATAATTCACCCCTCCACTTT. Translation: CASSPGVYNSPLHF.

CDR3 nucleotides: TGTGCCAGCAGCCTGACAGGGGCCGAGCAGTACTTC. Protein sequence: CASSLTGAEQYF. The rearrangement links TRBV7-9 to TRBJ2-7; 8 bases are shared with TRBD1. CDR3 size: 12 residues. Germline-derived CDR1 and CDR2 are SEHNR and FQNEAQ (reference sequence). V dropped 5 bases and J dropped 6; count of bases not matched to a gene: 3.

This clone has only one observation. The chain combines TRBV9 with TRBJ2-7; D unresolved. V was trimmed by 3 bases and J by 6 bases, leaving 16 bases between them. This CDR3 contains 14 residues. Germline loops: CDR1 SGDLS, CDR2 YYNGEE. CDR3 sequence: CASSANVGSGEQYF. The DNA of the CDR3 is TGTGCCAGCAGCGCCAATGTGGGTTCCGGCGAGCAGTACTTC.

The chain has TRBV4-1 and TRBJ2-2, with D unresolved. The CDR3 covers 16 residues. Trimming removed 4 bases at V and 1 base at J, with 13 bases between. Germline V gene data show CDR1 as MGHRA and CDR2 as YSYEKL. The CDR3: CASSPREAGNTGELFF. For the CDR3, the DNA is TGCGCCAGCAGCCCCCGAGAGGCAGGGAACACCGGGGAGCTGTTTTTT.

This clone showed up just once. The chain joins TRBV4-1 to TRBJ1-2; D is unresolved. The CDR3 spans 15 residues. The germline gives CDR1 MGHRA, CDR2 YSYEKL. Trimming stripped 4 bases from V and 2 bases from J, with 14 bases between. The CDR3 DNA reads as TGCGCCAGCAGCCCACCGCCCAGTTTAAACTATGGCTACACCTTC. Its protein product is CASSPPPSLNYGYTF.

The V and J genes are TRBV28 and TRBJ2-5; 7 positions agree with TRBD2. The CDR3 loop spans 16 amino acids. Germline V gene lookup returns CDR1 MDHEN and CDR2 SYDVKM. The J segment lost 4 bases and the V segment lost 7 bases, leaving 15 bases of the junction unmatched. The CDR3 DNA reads TGTGCCAGCACCCACTCCTGGGGGGGAGAGAGAGAGACCCAGTACTTC. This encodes CASTHSWGGERETQYF.

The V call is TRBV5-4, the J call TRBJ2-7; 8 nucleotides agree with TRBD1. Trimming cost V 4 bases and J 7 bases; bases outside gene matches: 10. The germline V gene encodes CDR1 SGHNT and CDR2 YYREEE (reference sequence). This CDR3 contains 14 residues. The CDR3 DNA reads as TGTGCCAGCAGCCCAACCCGGACAGGGAGGGAGCAGTACTTC. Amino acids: CASSPTRTGREQYF.

The CDR3 region is CASSLGMSGTDTQYF. The CDR3 nucleotides read TGTGCCAGCAGCTTGGGAATGAGTGGCACAGATACGCAGTATTTT. The chain combines TRBV7-2 with TRBJ2-3; D remains unclear. The CDR3 contains 15 residues. Germline V gene lookup returns CDR1 SGHTA and CDR2 FQGNSA. The V gene lost 3 bases and the J gene lost 1 base, with 11 bases spanning the gap.

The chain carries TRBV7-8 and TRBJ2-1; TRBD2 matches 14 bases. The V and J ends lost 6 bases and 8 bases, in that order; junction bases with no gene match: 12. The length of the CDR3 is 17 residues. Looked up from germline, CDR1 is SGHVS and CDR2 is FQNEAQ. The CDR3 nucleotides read TGTGCCAGCAGTCCCAGGTCCGGGACTAGCGGGAGCTATGAGCAGTTCTTC. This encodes CASSPRSGTSGSYEQFF.

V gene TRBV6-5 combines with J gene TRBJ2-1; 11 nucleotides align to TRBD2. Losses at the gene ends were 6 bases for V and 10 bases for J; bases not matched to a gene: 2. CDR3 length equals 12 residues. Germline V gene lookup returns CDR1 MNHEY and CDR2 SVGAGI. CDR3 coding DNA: TGTGCCAGCAGGAGGACTAGCGGGGAGCAGTTCTTC. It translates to CASRRTSGEQFF.

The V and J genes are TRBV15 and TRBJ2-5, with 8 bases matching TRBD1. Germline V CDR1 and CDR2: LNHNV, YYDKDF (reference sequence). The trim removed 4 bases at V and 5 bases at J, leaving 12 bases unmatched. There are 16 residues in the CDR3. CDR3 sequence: CATSKGQAITGETQYF. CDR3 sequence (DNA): TGTGCCACCAGCAAGGGACAGGCGATTACCGGGGAGACCCAGTACTTC.

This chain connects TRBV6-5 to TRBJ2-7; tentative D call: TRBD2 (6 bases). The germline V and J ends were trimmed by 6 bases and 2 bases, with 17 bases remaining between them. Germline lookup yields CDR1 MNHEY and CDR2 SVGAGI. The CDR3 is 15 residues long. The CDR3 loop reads CASSWTGTATYEQYF. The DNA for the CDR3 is TGTGCCAGCAGCTGGACCGGGACTGCGACCTACGAGCAGTACTTC.

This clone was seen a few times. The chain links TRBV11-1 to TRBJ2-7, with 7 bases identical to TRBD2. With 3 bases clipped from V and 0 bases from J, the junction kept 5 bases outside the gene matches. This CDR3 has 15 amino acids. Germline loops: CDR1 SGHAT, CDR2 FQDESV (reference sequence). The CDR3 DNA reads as TGTGCCAGCAGCTTGGCGGGAGTCCCCTCCTACGAGCAGTACTTC. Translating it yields CASSLAGVPSYEQYF.

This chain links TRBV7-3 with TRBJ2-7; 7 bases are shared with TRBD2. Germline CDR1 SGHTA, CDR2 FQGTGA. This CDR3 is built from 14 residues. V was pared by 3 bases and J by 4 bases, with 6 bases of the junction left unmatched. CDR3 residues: CASSLPGTIYEQYF. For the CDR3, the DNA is TGTGCCAGCAGCTTGCCGGGGACTATATACGAGCAGTACTTC.

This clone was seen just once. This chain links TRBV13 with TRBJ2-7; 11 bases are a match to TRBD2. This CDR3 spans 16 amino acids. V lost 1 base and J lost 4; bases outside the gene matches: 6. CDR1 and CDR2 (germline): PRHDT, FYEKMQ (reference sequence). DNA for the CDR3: TGTGCCAGCAGCTTAGCCACTAGCGGGAGTTTTTACGAGCAGTACTTC. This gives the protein CASSLATSGSFYEQYF.

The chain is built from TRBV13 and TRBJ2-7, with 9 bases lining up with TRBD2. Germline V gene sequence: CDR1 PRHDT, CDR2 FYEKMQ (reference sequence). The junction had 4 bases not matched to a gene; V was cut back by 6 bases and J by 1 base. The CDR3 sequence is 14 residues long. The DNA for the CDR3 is TGTGCCAGCAGTGACACTAGCGGGTCCTACGAGCAGTACTTC. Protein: CASSDTSGSYEQYF. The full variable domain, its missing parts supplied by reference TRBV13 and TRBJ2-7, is AAGVIQSPRHLIKEKRETATLKCYPIPRHDTVYWYQQGPGQDPQFLISFYEKMQSDKGSIPDRFSAQQFSDYHSELNMSSLELGDSALYFCASSDTSGSYEQYFGPGTRLTVT.

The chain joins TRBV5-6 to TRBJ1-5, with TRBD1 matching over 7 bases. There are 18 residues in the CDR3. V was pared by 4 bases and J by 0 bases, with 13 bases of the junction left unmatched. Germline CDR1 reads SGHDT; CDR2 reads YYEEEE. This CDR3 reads CASSPGTVNGYSNQPQHF. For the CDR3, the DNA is TGTGCCAGCAGCCCAGGGACAGTTAATGGATATAGCAATCAGCCCCAGCATTTT.

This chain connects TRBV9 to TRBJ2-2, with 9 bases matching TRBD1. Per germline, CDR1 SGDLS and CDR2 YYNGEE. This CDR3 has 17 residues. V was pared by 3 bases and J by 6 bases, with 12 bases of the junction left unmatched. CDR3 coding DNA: TGTGCCAGCAGCGGAACACAGGGGGCGCCCAGACCCGGGGAGCTGTTTTTT. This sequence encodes CASSGTQGAPRPGELFF.

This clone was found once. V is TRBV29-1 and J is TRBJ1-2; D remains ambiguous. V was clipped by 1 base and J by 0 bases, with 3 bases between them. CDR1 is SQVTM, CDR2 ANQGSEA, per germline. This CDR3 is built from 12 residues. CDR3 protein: CSVEGSNYGYTF. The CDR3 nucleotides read TGCAGCGTTGAAGGGTCTAACTATGGCTACACCTTC.